A single T cell receptor (beta chain) is shown here with its context. What it recognizes is unknown. The data are from a study of graft-versus-host responses after intestinal transplantation. About the research overall: Recipients across the board were started on anti-thymocyte globulin induction, then kept on tacrolimus and steroids for two to three years. General observations from the study: GvH clones occurred in recipient marrow; some first appeared in ileum or blood. When patients had graft-donor T cell macrochimerism, their allografts held high graft-versus-host to host-versus-graft clonal ratios.

Assay: immunoSEQ multiplex PCR; the TCRdb copy retains only in-frame clones and omits some. The table has 150,000 or so clones, roughly 91% seen once. The length of the CDR3 is 14 residues. Germline V gene sequence: CDR1 KGHSH, CDR2 LQKENI. V was trimmed by 1 base and J by 4 bases, leaving 10 bases between them. The chain combines TRBV18 with TRBJ2-5; no clear D. The specimen was unstimulated CD4+ T cells sorted from spleen or lymph node cells, collected before intestinal transplant. This sequence originates from a human donor who received an intestinal transplant. The CDR3 is CASSPLSRPETQYF. Here the CDR3 DNA reads TGTGCCAGCTCACCACTTTCCAGGCCAGAGACCCAGTACTTC.